This TCR beta chain was captured by sequencing in a study of blood T cell repertoires in COVID-19. Study-wide background: The United States, Italy and Spain provided the acute and convalescent COVID-19 samples.

The V segment lost 8 bases and the J segment 4 bases; nucleotides outside the gene matches: 12. Per the germline V gene, CDR1 is SNHLY and CDR2 is FYNNEI. This CDR3 is built from 16 residues. Per the original methods: Reference gene primer amplification gave nucleated cell count estimates. Clones were sequenced by immunoSEQ multiplex PCR, and TCRdb holds only the in-frame ones, with some missing. For V, J and clone size, that table is used; D and trimming come from the DNA. This sample carries 200,000 to 250,000 clones, roughly 85% of them seen once, and the ten largest clones take 2.4%. The V call is TRBV2, the J call TRBJ2-2, with 8 bases identical to TRBD2. Sequences were obtained from peripheral blood. This clonotype was sampled from a woman aged 70-85 years with COVID-19, enrolled during active disease. The CDR3, as DNA: TGTGCCAGCGGATTACTGGGACTAGTGCCCACCGGGGAGCTGTTTTTT. Amino acids: CASGLLGLVPTGELFF.